Each of the 19 T cell receptor beta chains below was sequenced from the same sample in a study of cytomegalovirus exposure and HLA in healthy donors. The PCR was carried out with 60 Vbeta primers and 13 Jbeta primers. Sequencing used immunoSEQ multiplex PCR; TCRdb keeps in-frame clones, though not all of them. The sample totals under 120,000 clones; its top ten clones hold about 0.59%. The material sequenced was PBMCs. The receptors originated from a man aged 45-60 years in good health and CMV-seronegative.

The DNA of the CDR3 is TGTGCCAGCAGCTTAGTCAGGGAACGCGATGAAGCTTTCTTT. This translates into CASSLVRERDEAFF. This rearrangement joins TRBV7-9 to TRBJ1-1; D may be TRBD1 (5 bases). V lost 1 base and J 7 bases, leaving 13 bases between the germline ends. The V gene's germline CDR1 is SEHNR and CDR2 FQNEAQ (reference sequence). The CDR3 is 14 amino acids.

The chain links TRBV6-1 to TRBJ1-4, with 7 bases lining up with TRBD1. CDR3 length equals 15 residues. With V trimmed by 0 bases and J by 5 bases, 3 bases remained unmatched. In germline, CDR1 is MNHNS, CDR2 SASEGT. The CDR3 nucleotides read TGTGCCAGCAGTGAAGCGAACAGGGGAAATGAAAAACTGTTTTTT. It is translated as CASSEANRGNEKLFF.

This chain links TRBV2 with TRBJ1-1; maybe TRBD1 (5 bases). Germline assignment: CDR1 SNHLY and CDR2 FYNNEI. With 6 bases removed from V and 6 bases from J, the gap between germline ends came to 17 bases. The CDR3 has 14 amino acids. CDR3 bases: TGTGCCAGCAGGGGGTTAGGGGTCTCTTCTGAAGCTTTCTTT. Encoded protein: CASRGLGVSSEAFF.

CDR3 protein: CASVRRGTGLNYGYTF. The CDR3 DNA is TGTGCCAGCGTAAGGAGGGGGACAGGCCTTAACTATGGCTACACCTTC. This chain uses TRBV5-8 with TRBJ1-2; the match to TRBD1 covers 8 bases. The CDR3 loop spans 16 amino acids. Germline assignment: CDR1 SGHTS and CDR2 YDEGEE. V lost 7 bases, J lost 1 base, and 12 bases stayed unmatched.

This chain uses TRBV19 with TRBJ1-5, with D maybe TRBD1 (5 bases). The CDR3 extends over 14 amino acids. The germline gives CDR1 LNHDA, CDR2 SQIVND (reference sequence). Trimming left V 6 bases short and J 0 bases short, with 9 bases between. In DNA form, the CDR3 reads TGTGCCAGTAGCTACGACAGTAGCAATCAGCCCCAGCATTTT. Amino acid sequence: CASSYDSSNQPQHF. The variable domain in full, with the rest retrieved from reference TRBV19 and TRBJ1-5, is DGGITQSPKYLFRKEGQNVTLSCEQNLNHDAMYWYRQDPGQGLRLIYYSQIVNDFQKGDIAEGYSVSREKKESFPLTVTSAQKNPTAFYLCASSYDSSNQPQHFGDGTRLSIL.

This chain connects TRBV9 to TRBJ1-1; 10 bases line up with TRBD1. V gave up 3 bases and J gave up 5 bases; unmatched junction bases: 1. The CDR3 contains 13 residues. Germline CDR1 SGDLS, CDR2 YYNGEE. DNA for the CDR3: TGTGCCAGCAGCGGGGACAGGGGAACTGAAGCTTTCTTT. Its translation is CASSGDRGTEAFF.

The chain links TRBV19 to TRBJ1-5; TRBD1 might be the D (6 bases). CDR1 and CDR2 (germline): LNHDA, SQIVND (reference sequence). This CDR3 contains 17 residues. V was trimmed by 7 bases and J by 0 bases, leaving 19 bases between them. CDR3 amino acids: CASKSRGHTYSNQPQHF. DNA of the CDR3: TGTGCCAGTAAAAGTAGGGGACACACGTATAGCAATCAGCCCCAGCATTTT.

Comments on this clone: One end of the junction fails to match germline, which may point to a read error. V is TRBV29-1 and J is TRBJ2-1, with a weak D call TRBD1 (8 bases). The CDR3 is 15 residues long. The germline gives CDR1 SQVTM, CDR2 ANQGSEA. The CDR3 nucleotides are TGCAGCGTTTTCAACAGGGGGGGCTCCGACAATGAGCAGTTCTTC. Translation: CSVFNRGGSDNEQFF.

This chain uses TRBV5-4 with TRBJ2-3, with unresolved D. Trimming took off 5 bases at V and 2 bases at J, with 15 bases between the two ends. In germline, CDR1 is SGHNT, CDR2 YYREEE (reference sequence). This CDR3 is 15 amino acids long. The CDR3 region has the DNA TGTGCCAGCAGTTTCGGAGTATTCAACACAGATACGCAGTATTTT. Amino acid sequence: CASSFGVFNTDTQYF.

The chain joins TRBV14 to TRBJ2-2, with TRBD2 matching 9 bases. The V gene end was trimmed by 4 bases and the J gene end by 2 bases; junction bases not matched to a gene: 11. This CDR3 has 18 residues. Germline-derived CDR1 and CDR2 are SGHDN and FVKESK. The chain's CDR3 is CASSPMVASGINTGELFF. Written as DNA, the CDR3 is TGTGCCAGCAGCCCTATGGTGGCTAGCGGGATCAACACCGGGGAGCTGTTTTTT.

This rearrangement joins TRBV7-9 to TRBJ1-4; 7 bases line up with TRBD1. The CDR3 is made up of 14 amino acids. J was trimmed by 4 bases and V by 2 bases; bases with no gene match: 1. Germline V lookup: CDR1 SEHNR, CDR2 FQNEAQ (reference sequence). This CDR3 is CASSLRQGNEKLFF. CDR3 coding DNA: TGTGCCAGCAGCTTACGACAGGGTAATGAAAAACTGTTTTTT. The complete variable domain, with remaining parts taken from reference TRBV7-9 and TRBJ1-4, reads DTGVSQNPRHKITKRGQNVTFRCDPISEHNRLYWYRQTLGQGPEFLTYFQNEAQLEKSRLLSDRFSAERPKGSFSTLEIQRTEQGDSAMYLCASSLRQGNEKLFFGSGTQLSVL.

The chain is built from TRBV5-4 and TRBJ2-7, with D possibly TRBD1 on 5 matching bases. In germline, CDR1 is SGHNT, CDR2 YYREEE (reference sequence). The V and J ends lost 4 bases and 2 bases respectively, with 10 bases between them. The CDR3 spans 13 residues. The CDR3 reads CASSQPTAYEQYF. Written as DNA, the CDR3 is TGTGCCAGCAGCCAACCGACAGCCTACGAGCAGTACTTC.

For this clone: One end of the junction varies from germline; a read error may be responsible. V gene TRBV7-7 combines with J gene TRBJ1-4; the D gene is possibly TRBD1 (5 bases). Germline values: CDR1 SSHAT, CDR2 FNYEAQ (reference sequence). The CDR3 has 12 amino acids. The CDR3 DNA reads TGTGCTAGCAGTTCACAGGAAGGAAAACTGTTTTTT. Protein: CASSSQEGKLFF.

The genes are TRBV14 and TRBJ2-5, with TRBD2 identical over 8 bases. V lost 8 bases to trimming and J lost 4 bases; unmatched junction nucleotides: 15. This CDR3 is built from 16 residues. Germline lookup yields CDR1 SGHDN and CDR2 FVKESK. The CDR3 bases are TGTGCCAGCTCTACCGGGCTCAGCGGGAGAGGAGAGACCCAGTACTTC. Translating it yields CASSTGLSGRGETQYF.

The rearrangement links TRBV7-8 to TRBJ2-7; the match to TRBD2 covers 10 bases. V was clipped by 2 bases and J by 3 bases; unmatched bases: 4. Germline values: CDR1 SGHVS, CDR2 FQNEAQ. The CDR3 sequence is 15 residues long. CDR3 coding DNA: TGTGCCAGCAGCTTAACCCTAGCGGGAGTCTACGAGCAGTACTTC. It is translated as CASSLTLAGVYEQYF. Drawing the rest from reference TRBV7-8 and TRBJ2-7, the complete variable domain is GAGVSQSPRYKVAKRGQDVALRCDPISGHVSLFWYQQALGQGPEFLTYFQNEAQLDKSGLPSDRFFAERPEGSVSTLKIQRTQQEDSAVYLCASSLTLAGVYEQYFGPGTRLTVT.

V gene TRBV11-2 combines with J gene TRBJ2-5; 9 nucleotides match TRBD1. Germline values: CDR1 SGHAT, CDR2 FQNNGV. The V gene end was trimmed by 6 bases and the J gene end by 3 bases; junction bases not matched to a gene: 11. CDR3 size: 16 residues. CDR3 region: CASRALHRGRKETQYF. The CDR3 region has the DNA TGTGCCAGCAGGGCCCTTCACAGGGGGCGTAAAGAGACCCAGTACTTC.

The V and J genes are TRBV18 and TRBJ2-5; 8 bases map to TRBD1. CDR3 size: 14 residues. V gave up 3 bases and J gave up 11 bases; unmatched junction bases: 11. From germline, CDR1 is KGHSH and CDR2 LQKENI. The CDR3 sequence: CASSPIAGGREQYF. CDR3 DNA: TGTGCCAGCTCACCGATCGCAGGGGGCCGGGAGCAGTACTTC. The full variable domain, in which reference TRBV18 and TRBJ2-5 provide the parts outside the CDR3, is NAGVMQNPRHLVRRRGQEARLRCSPMKGHSHVYWYRQLPEEGLKFMVYLQKENIIDESGMPKERFSAEFPKEGPSILRIQQVVRGDSAAYFCASSPIAGGREQYFGPGTRLLVL.

The chain recombines TRBV7-9 with TRBJ2-1; 7 nucleotides align to TRBD2. Germline CDR1 SEHNR, CDR2 FQNEAQ (reference sequence). CDR3 length: 16 amino acids. V lost 5 bases, J lost 3 bases, and 10 bases stayed unmatched. The CDR3 loop is CASSPSVGGNYNEQFF. The CDR3 coding sequence is TGTGCCAGCAGCCCCTCCGTGGGGGGGAACTACAATGAGCAGTTCTTC. Combining the CDR3 with reference TRBV7-9 and TRBJ2-1 gives the whole variable domain DTGVSQNPRHKITKRGQNVTFRCDPISEHNRLYWYRQTLGQGPEFLTYFQNEAQLEKSRLLSDRFSAERPKGSFSTLEIQRTEQGDSAMYLCASSPSVGGNYNEQFFGPGTRLTVL.

The chain couples TRBV5-4 to TRBJ1-1; the match to TRBD1 covers 11 bases. The CDR3 is 16 residues long. CDR1 is SGHNT, CDR2 YYREEE, per germline (reference sequence). Unmatched junction bases numbered 5, after V lost 3 bases and J lost 1 base. This CDR3 reads CASSSGGTGGNTEAFF. CDR3 bases: TGTGCCAGCAGCTCGGGGGGGACAGGGGGGAACACTGAAGCTTTCTTT.